The sequence of this T cell receptor beta chain was determined in a study of shared clonotypes between healthy human individuals. Assay: immunoSEQ multiplex PCR; the TCRdb copy retains only in-frame clones and omits some. Altogether around 2,000,000 clones are present, about 95% being singletons, with the ten largest covering 0.9% to 1.5%. CD45RO-negative, CCR7-positively selected cells formed the naive CD8 fraction, excluding terminally differentiated effector memory CD45RA+ cells. The CDR3 loop spans 13 amino acids. CDR1 is MGHRA and CDR2 is YSYEKL in the germline V gene. V lost 1 base, J lost 6 bases, and 8 bases lay in between.

The sequencing input was naive CD8+ T cells sorted from blood. The rearrangement joins TRBV4-1 to TRBJ2-3, with D perhaps TRBD2 (6 bases). The sequence came from a man aged 18 to 30 in good health. CDR3 bases: TGCGCCAGCAGCCAAGGCGGGGAGGATACGCAGTATTTT. Translating gives CASSQGGEDTQYF.